Following are 9 T cell receptor beta chains from one sample sequenced in a study of T cells in Graves' hyperthyroidism and ophthalmopathy. RNA transcripts were the template for amplifying TCR beta CDR3 regions. First-round RT-PCR with HTBI primers amplified the TCR CDR3 region. Via MiXCR, TCRdb re-called the multiplex PCR reads, giving one row per CDR3 protein. The table includes 350,000 or so distinct CDR3 sequences, 18% detected once. The specimen was blood. The receptor source for this set is a woman aged 45-60 years with Graves' hyperthyroidism.

The chain has TRBV20-1 and TRBJ2-6, with 8 bases lining up with TRBD2. Germline values: CDR1 DFQATT, CDR2 SNEGSKA (reference sequence). The CDR3 contains 17 residues. V shed 1 base and J 0 bases; nucleotides not matched to a gene: 5. The CDR3 region is CSARGGLVDSGANVLTF. CDR3 nucleotides: TGCAGTGCTAGAGGGGGACTAGTTGACTCTGGGGCCAACGTCCTGACTTTC.

The J gene is TRBJ2-1, the V gene TRBV10-1; a possible D gene is TRBD1 (5 bases). CDR1 and CDR2 from the germline V gene are WNHNN and SYGVQD (reference sequence). V gave up 1 base and J gave up 5 bases, with 6 bases separating them. This CDR3 is 13 amino acids long. CDR3 bases: TGCGCCAGCAGTGAGTTAGGGGACAATGAGCAGTTCTTC. This sequence encodes CASSELGDNEQFF.

This clonotype appeared many times. The V call is TRBV18, the J call TRBJ2-1; a possible D gene is TRBD2 (6 bases). Germline V gives CDR1 KGHSH, CDR2 LQKENI. The V end lost 2 bases, the J end lost 6 bases, and 8 bases lay between the germline ends. CDR3 length: 13 residues. The CDR3 protein is CASSPRLGNEQFF. CDR3 sequence (DNA): TGTGCCAGCTCACCAAGACTAGGCAATGAGCAGTTCTTC.

At least ten counts were recorded for this clonotype. The chain combines TRBV2 with TRBJ1-2; D ambiguous. CDR3 length: 15 amino acids. Germline lookup yields CDR1 SNHLY and CDR2 FYNNEI. Trimming left V 5 bases short and J 0 bases short, with 13 bases between. This chain's CDR3 is CASSRTVQTNYGYTF. The CDR3 region has the DNA TGTGCCAGCAGTCGGACGGTTCAGACTAACTATGGCTACACCTTC.

This clonotype was counted at least ten times. The rearrangement links TRBV12-5 to TRBJ2-3, with 7 bases lining up with TRBD1. From germline, CDR1 is LGHNT and CDR2 FRNRAP. This CDR3 has 13 amino acids. Trimming removed 5 bases from V and 6 bases from J; junction bases left unmatched: 5. The CDR3 coding sequence is TGTGCTAGTGGTCCGGGACAGCCCGATACGCAGTATTTT. This encodes CASGPGQPDTQYF.

This clonotype was recorded many times. The chain employs TRBV11-1 and TRBJ2-7; 7 bases are shared with TRBD2. The CDR3 runs to 15 residues. CDR1 and CDR2 (germline): SGHAT, FQDESV (reference sequence). V lost 2 bases to trimming and J lost 6 bases; unmatched junction nucleotides: 10. The CDR3 loop is CASSLSTSLALEQYF. CDR3 in DNA: TGTGCCAGCAGCTTATCGACTAGCCTGGCCCTCGAGCAGTACTTC.

The chain carries TRBV2 and TRBJ2-5; D might be TRBD1 or TRBD2, each matching 5 bases. Germline V gene sequence: CDR1 SNHLY, CDR2 FYNNEI. V lost 0 bases and J lost 7, with 9 bases in between. CDR3 length: 13 residues. Written as DNA, the CDR3 is TGTGCCAGCAGTGAAGCCGAGAGGGGGACCCAGTACTTC. This gives the protein CASSEAERGTQYF.

The chain employs TRBV14 and TRBJ2-4, with TRBD1 identical over 7 bases. CDR1 is SGHDN, CDR2 FVKESK, per germline. This CDR3 contains 20 residues. V shed 0 bases, J shed 1 base, and the junction held 15 bases outside the gene matches. This CDR3 is CASSQDPAQLVQGAKNIQYF. As DNA, the CDR3 is TGTGCCAGCAGCCAAGATCCGGCGCAGCTTGTACAGGGGGCCAAAAACATTCAGTACTTC.

The chain couples TRBV3-1 to TRBJ2-5; 9 bases align to TRBD1. V trimming: 6 bases; J trimming: 5 bases; junction bases outside the gene matches: 10. The germline V gene has CDR1 LGHDT and CDR2 YNNKEL (reference sequence). This CDR3 comprises 15 residues. CDR3 bases: TGTGCCAGCAGTACTTGGACAGGGGCCATGGAGACCCAGTACTTC. Translating gives CASSTWTGAMETQYF.